Here is one T cell receptor beta chain with its context. The antigen is undetermined. The data derive from a study of identical twins. Study results and caveats: The study found excess low generation probability among twin-shared out-of-frame alpha sequences.

The CDR3 spans 13 residues. The germline V gene has CDR1 MNHEY and CDR2 SMNVEV (reference sequence). V was clipped by 3 bases and J by 11 bases; unmatched bases: 8. TCRdb itself ran the 5' RACE reads through MiXCR, one entry per CDR3 protein. Counted here are around 680,000 distinct CDR3 sequences, 8.5% to 9% occurring once; the ten biggest clones make up approximately 0.94%. The data were also submitted as part of a second study, on yellow fever vaccine responses in identical twins.

The sample consisted of PBMCs. The clonotype was recovered from a young woman in good health. This rearrangement joins TRBV27 to TRBJ1-1; 8 bases align to TRBD1. CDR3 nucleotide sequence: TGTGCCAGCAGTTTGCGAGGAACAGGGGGGGCTTTCTTT. Residues: CASSLRGTGGAFF.